This TCR beta chain was sequenced in a study of blood T cell repertoires in COVID-19. Turning to the study itself: Material from acute and convalescent COVID-19 was sourced from the United States, Italy and Spain. PBMCs, B-cell-depleted T cells, or T cells provided the cDNA or gDNA that made up the material.

The V gene end was trimmed by 4 bases and the J gene end by 5 bases; junction bases not matched to a gene: 4. This CDR3 is built from 14 residues. Germline V gives CDR1 SGHKS, CDR2 YYEKEE (reference sequence). Libraries were prepared by immunoSEQ multiplex PCR; TCRdb keeps only in-frame clonotypes and omits some of them. The sample includes about 170,000 clones, 75% to 90% of them seen just once. In its sample, this clone was seen a few times. The chain combines TRBV5-5 with TRBJ1-5; 9 nucleotides line up with TRBD1. The sequence was collected from a woman in her forties or fifties who had recovered from COVID-19. Source material: PBMCs or T cells enriched from blood (not recorded which). The CDR3 DNA follows: TGTGCCAGCAGCCAGGGACAGGGTTATCAGCCCCAGCATTTT. Protein product: CASSQGQGYQPQHF.